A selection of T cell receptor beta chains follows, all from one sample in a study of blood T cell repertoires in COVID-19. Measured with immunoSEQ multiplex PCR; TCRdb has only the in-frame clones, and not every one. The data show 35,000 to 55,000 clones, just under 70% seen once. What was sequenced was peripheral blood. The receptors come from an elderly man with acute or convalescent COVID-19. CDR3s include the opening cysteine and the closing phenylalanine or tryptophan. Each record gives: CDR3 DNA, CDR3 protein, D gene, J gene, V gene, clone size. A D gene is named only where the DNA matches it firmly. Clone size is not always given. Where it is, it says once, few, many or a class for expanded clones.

DNA: TGTGCCAGCAGTGAAGTTTTAGGCAGGCCACTCGGGGACGAGCAGTACTTC; CDR3: CASSEVLGRPLGDEQYF; D: .; J: TRBJ2-7; V: TRBV6-1; size: .
DNA: TGTGCCAGCAGTGTGTATACTCCGGGACAGGGGTCCGATCAGCCCCAGCATTTT; CDR3: CASSVYTPGQGSDQPQHF; D: TRBD1; J: TRBJ1-5; V: TRBV6-1; size: .
DNA: TGTGCCAGCAGCTTGGTCCCAGTTAGCAGGGGTTGGTCACCCCTCCACTTT; CDR3: CASSLVPVSRGWSPLHF; D: .; J: TRBJ1-6; V: TRBV5-5; size: .
DNA: TGTGCCAGCAGCTGGACAAGGAGTGGCGCTCGTTACTACGAGCAGTACTTC; CDR3: CASSWTRSGARYYEQYF; D: .; J: TRBJ2-7; V: TRBV7-9; size: .
DNA: TGTGCCAGCAGTCAGGGACACCGAATTAATGAAAAACTGTTTTTT; CDR3: CASSQGHRINEKLFF; D: .; J: TRBJ1-4; V: TRBV27; size: .
DNA: TGCGCCAGCAGCTTGGATGCCAGACGAGAGGTCGAGACTGAAGCTTTCTTT; CDR3: CASSLDARREVETEAFF; D: .; J: TRBJ1-1; V: TRBV5-1; size: .
DNA: TGTGCCAGCAGTGAAGTATACTTTACAGACCTCTATGGCTACACCTTC; CDR3: CASSEVYFTDLYGYTF; D: .; J: TRBJ1-2; V: TRBV6-1; size: .
DNA: TGCGCCAGCAGCCGAGGGACTAGCGGGAGCACAGATACGCAGTATTTT; CDR3: CASSRGTSGSTDTQYF; D: TRBD2; J: TRBJ2-3; V: TRBV5-1; size: .
DNA: TGTGCCAGCAGTTACTCGGACAGGGAACAGTACTTC; CDR3: CASSYSDREQYF; D: TRBD1; J: TRBJ2-4; V: TRBV6-2/TRBV6-3; size: .
DNA: TGTGCCAGCAGCTTGGGGCACAGGTCCAACTATGGCTACACCTTC; CDR3: CASSLGHRSNYGYTF; D: .; J: TRBJ1-2; V: TRBV5-6; size: .
DNA: TGCGCCAGCAGCTTCTCGGGACAGGGTTGGGAAAAACTGTTTTTT; CDR3: CASSFSGQGWEKLFF; D: TRBD1; J: TRBJ1-4; V: TRBV5-1; size: .
DNA: TGTGCCAGCTCACCCAGGGGAGCTGACACTGAAGCTTTCTTT; CDR3: CASSPRGADTEAFF; D: .; J: TRBJ1-1; V: TRBV18; size: .
DNA: TGTGCCAGCAGCCAAAATACAGGTAACGAGCAGTTCTTC; CDR3: CASSQNTGNEQFF; D: .; J: TRBJ2-1; V: TRBV3-1/TRBV3-2; size: .
DNA: TGTGCCAGCAGCTTAGATCGGGGTAGCGGCGCCGGGGAGCTGTTTTTT; CDR3: CASSLDRGSGAGELFF; D: .; J: TRBJ2-2; V: TRBV11-2; size: once
DNA: TGCGCCAGCAGCTCTAGCGGGAGTTCCGAGCAGTACTTC; CDR3: CASSSSGSSEQYF; D: TRBD2; J: TRBJ2-7; V: TRBV5-1; size: .
DNA: TGTGCGGTCGGACGGGGTATTTACGAGCAGTACTTC; CDR3: CAVGRGIYEQYF; D: .; J: TRBJ2-7; V: TRBV6-5; size: once
DNA: TGTGCCAGCAGCACCCGCGTAAGCGGGACTGAAGCTTTCTTT; CDR3: CASSTRVSGTEAFF; D: .; J: TRBJ1-1; V: TRBV9; size: .
DNA: TGTGCCAGTAGTCCGACAGGGGAAATTGGAAACACCATATATTTT; CDR3: CASSPTGEIGNTIYF; D: TRBD1; J: TRBJ1-3; V: TRBV19; size: .
DNA: TGTGCCAGCTCACCACCGGGGGGGATCACTGAAGCTTTCTTT; CDR3: CASSPPGGITEAFF; D: .; J: TRBJ1-1; V: TRBV18; size: once
DNA: TGTGCCAGCAGCTTGTCACGCGACACAGATACGCAGTATTTT; CDR3: CASSLSRDTDTQYF; D: .; J: TRBJ2-3; V: TRBV5-4; size: few
DNA: TGTGCCAGTAGTATGTTCCATTTCCAAGAGACCCAGTACTTC; CDR3: CASSMFHFQETQYF; D: .; J: TRBJ2-5; V: TRBV19; size: .
DNA: TGTGCCTGGAGTGGGGGCGGGGCAGCAACTAATGAAAAACTGTTTTTT; CDR3: CAWSGGGAATNEKLFF; D: .; J: TRBJ1-4; V: TRBV30; size: .
DNA: TGTGCCAGCAGCGTAGGAAGACAGGGCGCAGATACGCAGTATTTT; CDR3: CASSVGRQGADTQYF; D: TRBD1; J: TRBJ2-3; V: TRBV9; size: .
DNA: TGTGCCAGCTCACCGTCAATGGGACAGACAAACACTGAAGCTTTCTTT; CDR3: CASSPSMGQTNTEAFF; D: TRBD1; J: TRBJ1-1; V: TRBV18; size: .
DNA: TGTGCCAGCAGCTTAGCTCCCAGTGCCTACGAGCAGTACTTC; CDR3: CASSLAPSAYEQYF; D: .; J: TRBJ2-7; V: TRBV7-2; size: .
DNA: TGCAGTGCGGCCCCGGGACAACAGCAGTTCTTC; CDR3: CSAAPGQQQFF; D: .; J: TRBJ2-1; V: TRBV20-1; size: few
DNA: TGTGCCAGCAGCCCCGAGACAGCAACTAATGAAAAACTGTTTTTT; CDR3: CASSPETATNEKLFF; D: .; J: TRBJ1-4; V: TRBV27; size: .
DNA: TGTGCCAGCAGCCAAGACGGCTACAGGGTTTACACCTTC; CDR3: CASSQDGYRVYTF; D: .; J: TRBJ1-2; V: TRBV3-1/TRBV3-2; size: .
DNA: TGTGCCTGGACCTCAGAGTCAACCCTAGGCGGGTACCCCTACGAGCAGTACTTC; CDR3: CAWTSESTLGGYPYEQYF; D: .; J: TRBJ2-7; V: TRBV30; size: large
DNA: TGTGCCAGCAGCCCCGACTGGTCCCCCGGGGATACGCAGTATTTT; CDR3: CASSPDWSPGDTQYF; D: .; J: TRBJ2-3; V: TRBV7-6; size: few
DNA: TGCGCCAGCAGCCAAGAGCGGCAGTATAATTCACCCCTCCACTTT; CDR3: CASSQERQYNSPLHF; D: .; J: TRBJ1-6; V: TRBV4-3; size: .
DNA: TGTGCCAGCAGCTTAGGAGGTCAGGGGGCCAGGACTGAAGCTTTCTTT; CDR3: CASSLGGQGARTEAFF; D: TRBD1; J: TRBJ1-1; V: TRBV11-2; size: .
DNA: TGTGCCAGCAGCGTTCCACAGGTGGGCTACACCTTC; CDR3: CASSVPQVGYTF; D: .; J: TRBJ1-2; V: TRBV9; size: .
DNA: TGCAGTGCGTCTCACGGCTATGGCTACACCTTC; CDR3: CSASHGYGYTF; D: .; J: TRBJ1-2; V: TRBV20-1; size: few
DNA: TGTGCCAGTAGGGTTGGGGTCGCGGGGCGGAACACTGAAGCTTTCTTT; CDR3: CASRVGVAGRNTEAFF; D: .; J: TRBJ1-1; V: TRBV19; size: .
DNA: TGTGCCAGCAAACCCAGGGCGAACACCGGGGAGCTGTTTTTT; CDR3: CASKPRANTGELFF; D: .; J: TRBJ2-2; V: TRBV2; size: once
DNA: TGTGCCAGCAGCCAGGAGACAGGGTACGAGCAGTACTTC; CDR3: CASSQETGYEQYF; D: TRBD1; J: TRBJ2-7; V: TRBV3-1/TRBV3-2; size: .
DNA: TGTGCCAGTAGTATCGGTGACAGGGCTGAGGGCTACACCTTC; CDR3: CASSIGDRAEGYTF; D: TRBD1; J: TRBJ1-2; V: TRBV19; size: few
DNA: TGTGCCTGGAACAGGGGAAAGAGTGAAGCTTTCTTT; CDR3: CAWNRGKSEAFF; D: TRBD1; J: TRBJ1-1; V: TRBV30; size: few
DNA: TGTGCCAGCAGCTTAACCGCGGGGATCGCCCAGACCCAGTACTTC; CDR3: CASSLTAGIAQTQYF; D: .; J: TRBJ2-5; V: TRBV11-3; size: .
DNA: TGTGCCAGCAGCTTAGGGGGGGCCGGGGAGCTGTTTTTT; CDR3: CASSLGGAGELFF; D: .; J: TRBJ2-2; V: TRBV11-1; size: few
DNA: TGTGCCAGCAGCTTAGCTGCGGGGGGCCCCACCGGGGAGCTGTTTTTT; CDR3: CASSLAAGGPTGELFF; D: TRBD2; J: TRBJ2-2; V: TRBV13; size: .
DNA: TGCGCCAGCAGCCCCCGGGGGGCTGGCACTGAAGCTTTCTTT; CDR3: CASSPRGAGTEAFF; D: .; J: TRBJ1-1; V: TRBV4-1; size: .
DNA: TGTGCCAGCAGCGCGGACAGATATGGCTACACCTTC; CDR3: CASSADRYGYTF; D: .; J: TRBJ1-2; V: TRBV9; size: .
DNA: TGTGCCACCAGCAGAGCCGGACTATGGCTGGAAACTGAAGCTTTCTTT; CDR3: CATSRAGLWLETEAFF; D: .; J: TRBJ1-1; V: TRBV15; size: .
DNA: TGTGCCAGCAGTCCCTCCGGGACCCAGGGGTACAATGAGCAGTTCTTC; CDR3: CASSPSGTQGYNEQFF; D: .; J: TRBJ2-1; V: TRBV27; size: .
DNA: TGTGCCAGCAGCCCACCCGGGACAAGCTACAATGAGCAGTTCTTC; CDR3: CASSPPGTSYNEQFF; D: .; J: TRBJ2-1; V: TRBV3-1/TRBV3-2; size: .
DNA: TGTGCCAGCGGCGGGGAGGGGATCACCTACGAGCAGTACTTC; CDR3: CASGGEGITYEQYF; D: TRBD2; J: TRBJ2-7; V: TRBV11-3; size: .
DNA: TGTGCCAGCAGCTTCGGGGGGTTTAGCAATCAGCCCCAGCATTTT; CDR3: CASSFGGFSNQPQHF; D: .; J: TRBJ1-5; V: TRBV11-2; size: .
DNA: TGCGCCAGCAGTCCGGACACCAACACCGGGGAGCTGTTTTTT; CDR3: CASSPDTNTGELFF; D: .; J: TRBJ2-2; V: TRBV23-1; size: .